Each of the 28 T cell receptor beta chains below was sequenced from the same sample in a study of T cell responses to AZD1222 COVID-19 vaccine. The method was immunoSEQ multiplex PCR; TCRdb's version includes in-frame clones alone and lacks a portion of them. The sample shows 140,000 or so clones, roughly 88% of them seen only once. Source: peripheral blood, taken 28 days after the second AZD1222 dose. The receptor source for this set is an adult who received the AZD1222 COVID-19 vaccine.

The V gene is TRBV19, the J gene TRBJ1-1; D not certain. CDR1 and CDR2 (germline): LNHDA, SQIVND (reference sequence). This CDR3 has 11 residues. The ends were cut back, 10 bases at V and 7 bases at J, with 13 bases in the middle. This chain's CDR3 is CATSIGHEAFF. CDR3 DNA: TGTGCCACAAGTATTGGGCATGAAGCTTTCTTT.

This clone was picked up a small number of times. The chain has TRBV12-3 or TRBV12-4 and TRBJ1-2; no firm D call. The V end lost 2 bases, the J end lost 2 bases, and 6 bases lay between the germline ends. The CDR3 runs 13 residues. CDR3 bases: TGTGCCAGCAGTTTAACGGAAAACTATGGCTACACCTTC. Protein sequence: CASSLTENYGYTF.

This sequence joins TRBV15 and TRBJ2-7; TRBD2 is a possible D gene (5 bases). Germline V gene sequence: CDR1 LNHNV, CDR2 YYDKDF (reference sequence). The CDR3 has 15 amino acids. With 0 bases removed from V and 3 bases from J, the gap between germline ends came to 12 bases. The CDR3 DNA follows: TGTGCCACCAGCAGAGATCGTAACGGAGGCTACGAGCAGTACTTC. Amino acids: CATSRDRNGGYEQYF.

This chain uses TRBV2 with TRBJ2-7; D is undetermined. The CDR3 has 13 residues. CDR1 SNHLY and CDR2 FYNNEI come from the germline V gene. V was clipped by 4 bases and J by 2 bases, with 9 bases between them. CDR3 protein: CASSGEAPYEQYF. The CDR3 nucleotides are TGTGCCAGCAGTGGGGAAGCCCCCTACGAGCAGTACTTC.

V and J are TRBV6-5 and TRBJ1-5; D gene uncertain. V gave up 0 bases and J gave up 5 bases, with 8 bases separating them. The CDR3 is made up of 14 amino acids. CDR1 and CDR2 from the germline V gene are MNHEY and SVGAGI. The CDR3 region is CASSYSSGYQPQHF. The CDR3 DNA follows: TGTGCCAGCAGTTACTCGTCGGGGTATCAGCCCCAGCATTTT.

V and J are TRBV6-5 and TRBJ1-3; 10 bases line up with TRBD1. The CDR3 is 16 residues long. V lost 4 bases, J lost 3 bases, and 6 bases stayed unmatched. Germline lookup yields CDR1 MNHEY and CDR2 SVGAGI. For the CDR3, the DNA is TGTGCCAGCAGTTTGACAGGGGGCGCGTTTGGAAACACCATATATTTT. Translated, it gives CASSLTGGAFGNTIYF.

CDR3 protein: CASSSGPRDSPGDSPLHF. CDR3 DNA sequence: TGTGCCAGCAGCTCGGGACCACGGGACAGCCCGGGGGATTCACCCCTCCACTTT. The genes are TRBV7-9 and TRBJ1-6, with 7 bases identical to TRBD1. Germline CDR1 and CDR2: SEHNR and FQNEAQ (reference sequence). V trimming: 4 bases; J trimming: 8 bases; junction bases outside the gene matches: 17. This CDR3 spans 18 amino acids.

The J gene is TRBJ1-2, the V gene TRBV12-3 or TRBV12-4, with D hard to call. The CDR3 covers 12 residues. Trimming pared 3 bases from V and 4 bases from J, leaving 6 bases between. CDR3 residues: CASSLEAYGYTF. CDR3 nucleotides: TGTGCCAGCAGTTTGGAGGCCTATGGCTACACCTTC.

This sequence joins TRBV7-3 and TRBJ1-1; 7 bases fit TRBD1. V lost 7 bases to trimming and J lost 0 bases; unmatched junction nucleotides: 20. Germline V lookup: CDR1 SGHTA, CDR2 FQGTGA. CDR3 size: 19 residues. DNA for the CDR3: TGTGCCAGCACCCCGAGGGGCCAGGGAAATCAGGGGGTGAACACTGAAGCTTTCTTT. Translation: CASTPRGQGNQGVNTEAFF. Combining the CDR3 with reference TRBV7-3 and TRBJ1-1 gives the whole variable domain GAGVSQTPSNKVTEKGKYVELRCDPISGHTALYWYRQSLGQGPEFLIYFQGTGAADDSGLPNDRFFAVRPEGSVSTLKIQRTERGDSAVYLCASTPRGQGNQGVNTEAFFGQGTRLTVV.

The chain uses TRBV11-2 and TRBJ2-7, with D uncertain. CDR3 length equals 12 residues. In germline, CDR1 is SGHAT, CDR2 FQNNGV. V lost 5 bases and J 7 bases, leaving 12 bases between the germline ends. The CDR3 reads CASSTSRWEQYF. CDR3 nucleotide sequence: TGTGCCAGCAGCACCAGCCGGTGGGAGCAGTACTTC.

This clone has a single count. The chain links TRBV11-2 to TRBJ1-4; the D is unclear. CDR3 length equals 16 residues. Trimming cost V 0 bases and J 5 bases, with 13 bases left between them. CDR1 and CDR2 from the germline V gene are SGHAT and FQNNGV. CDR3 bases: TGTGCCAGCAGCTTAGATCGGTCGGGCCCCAATGAAAAACTGTTTTTT. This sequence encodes CASSLDRSGPNEKLFF.

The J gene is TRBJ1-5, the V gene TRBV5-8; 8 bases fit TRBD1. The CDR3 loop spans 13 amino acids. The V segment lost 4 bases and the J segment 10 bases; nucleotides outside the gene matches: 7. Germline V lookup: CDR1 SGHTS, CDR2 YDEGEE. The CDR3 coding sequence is TGTGCCAGCAGCGGGACGGACAGGGCCCCCCAGCATTTT. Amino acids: CASSGTDRAPQHF.

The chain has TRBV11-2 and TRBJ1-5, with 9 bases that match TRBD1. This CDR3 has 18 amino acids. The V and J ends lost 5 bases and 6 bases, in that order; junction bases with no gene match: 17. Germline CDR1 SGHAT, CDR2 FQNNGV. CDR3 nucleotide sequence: TGTGCCAGCAGCCGAACAGACGGGACAGGGCGAGGAAGTCAGCCCCAGCATTTT. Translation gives CASSRTDGTGRGSQPQHF.

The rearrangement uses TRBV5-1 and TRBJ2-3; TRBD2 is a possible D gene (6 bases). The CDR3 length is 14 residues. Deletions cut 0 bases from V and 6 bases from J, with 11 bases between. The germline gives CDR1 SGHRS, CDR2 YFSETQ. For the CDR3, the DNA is TGCGCCAGCAGCTTGGCTAGGGAGGCCGATACGCAGTATTTT. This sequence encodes CASSLAREADTQYF.

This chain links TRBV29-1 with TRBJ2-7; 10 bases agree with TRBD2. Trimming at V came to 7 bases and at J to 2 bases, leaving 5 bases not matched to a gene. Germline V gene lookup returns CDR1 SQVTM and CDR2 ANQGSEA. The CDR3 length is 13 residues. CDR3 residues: CSGLAGDAYEQYF. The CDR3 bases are TGCAGCGGGCTAGCGGGGGACGCCTACGAGCAGTACTTC.

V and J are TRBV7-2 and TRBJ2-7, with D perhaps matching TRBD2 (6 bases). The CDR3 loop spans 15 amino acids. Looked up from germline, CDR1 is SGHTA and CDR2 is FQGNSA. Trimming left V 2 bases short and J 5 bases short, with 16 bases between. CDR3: CASSLYFSGGNEQYF. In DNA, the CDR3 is TGTGCCAGCAGCTTATACTTTTCAGGCGGGAACGAGCAGTACTTC.

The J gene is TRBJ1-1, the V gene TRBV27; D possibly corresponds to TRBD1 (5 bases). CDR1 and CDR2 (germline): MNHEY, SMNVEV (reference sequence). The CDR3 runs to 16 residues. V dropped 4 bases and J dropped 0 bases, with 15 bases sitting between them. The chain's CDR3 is CASSSLSRGMNTEAFF. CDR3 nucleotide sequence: TGTGCCAGCAGTTCCCTATCACGGGGCATGAACACTGAAGCTTTCTTT.

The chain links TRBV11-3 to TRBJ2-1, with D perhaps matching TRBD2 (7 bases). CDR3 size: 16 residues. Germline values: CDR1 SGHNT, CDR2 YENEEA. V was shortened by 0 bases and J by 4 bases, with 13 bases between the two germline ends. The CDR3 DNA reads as TGTGCCAGCAGCTTAGATGACGGGGGGCCTTACAATGAGCAGTTCTTC. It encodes CASSLDDGGPYNEQFF.

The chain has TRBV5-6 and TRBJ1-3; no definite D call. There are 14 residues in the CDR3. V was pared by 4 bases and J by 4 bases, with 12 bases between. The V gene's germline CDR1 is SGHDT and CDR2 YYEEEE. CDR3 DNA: TGTGCCAGCAGCAGAATACTCGGCGGAAACACCATATATTTT. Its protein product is CASSRILGGNTIYF.

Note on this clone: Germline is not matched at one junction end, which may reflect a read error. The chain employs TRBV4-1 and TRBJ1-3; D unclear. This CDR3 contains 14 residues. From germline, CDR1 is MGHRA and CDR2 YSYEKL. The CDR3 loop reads CASSHVRAGNTIYF. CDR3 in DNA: TGCGCCAGCAGCCACGTAAGGGCTGGGAACACCATATATTTT.

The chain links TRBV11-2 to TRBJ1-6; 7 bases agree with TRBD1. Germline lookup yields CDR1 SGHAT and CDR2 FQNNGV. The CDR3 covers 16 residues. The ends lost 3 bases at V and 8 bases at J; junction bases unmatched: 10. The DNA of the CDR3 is TGTGCCAGCAGCTTGGGTCGGGGACAGTTTTATTCACCCCTCCACTTT. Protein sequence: CASSLGRGQFYSPLHF.

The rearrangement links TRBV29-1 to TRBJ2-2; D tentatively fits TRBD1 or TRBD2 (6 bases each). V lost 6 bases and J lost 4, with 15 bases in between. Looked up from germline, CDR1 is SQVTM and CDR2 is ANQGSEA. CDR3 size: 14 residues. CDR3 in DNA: TGCAGCGTACAAAAGGGGGAGGCCACCGGGGAGCTGTTTTTT. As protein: CSVQKGEATGELFF.

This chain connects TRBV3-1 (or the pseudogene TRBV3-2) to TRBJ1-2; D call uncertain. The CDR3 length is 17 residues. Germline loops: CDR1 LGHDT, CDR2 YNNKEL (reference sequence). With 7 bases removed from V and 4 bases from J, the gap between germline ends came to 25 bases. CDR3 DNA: TGTGCCAGCACCTTCCATCCTCGACTCCAGGTGGCCTATGGCTACACCTTC. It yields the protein CASTFHPRLQVAYGYTF.

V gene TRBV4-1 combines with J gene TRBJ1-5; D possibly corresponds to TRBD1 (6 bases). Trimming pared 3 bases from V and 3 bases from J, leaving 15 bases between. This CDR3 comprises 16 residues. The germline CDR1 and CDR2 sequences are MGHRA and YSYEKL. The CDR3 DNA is TGCGCCAGCAGCCACGGGGTGGGGGCGAACAATCAGCCCCAGCATTTT. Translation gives CASSHGVGANNQPQHF.

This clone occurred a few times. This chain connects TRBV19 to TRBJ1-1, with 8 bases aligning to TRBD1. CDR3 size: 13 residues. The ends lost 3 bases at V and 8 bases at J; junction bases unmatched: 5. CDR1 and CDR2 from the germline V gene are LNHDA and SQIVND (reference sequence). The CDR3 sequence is CASSMTGEGEAFF. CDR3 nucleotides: TGTGCCAGTAGTATGACAGGGGAAGGGGAAGCTTTCTTT. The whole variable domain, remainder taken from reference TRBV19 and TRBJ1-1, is DGGITQSPKYLFRKEGQNVTLSCEQNLNHDAMYWYRQDPGQGLRLIYYSQIVNDFQKGDIAEGYSVSREKKESFPLTVTSAQKNPTAFYLCASSMTGEGEAFFGQGTRLTVV.

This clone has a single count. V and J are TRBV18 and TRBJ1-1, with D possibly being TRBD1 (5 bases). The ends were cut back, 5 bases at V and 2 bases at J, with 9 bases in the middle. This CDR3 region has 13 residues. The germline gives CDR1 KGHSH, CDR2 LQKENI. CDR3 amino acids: CASSSQGNTEAFF. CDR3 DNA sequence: TGTGCCAGCTCAAGCCAGGGTAACACTGAAGCTTTCTTT.

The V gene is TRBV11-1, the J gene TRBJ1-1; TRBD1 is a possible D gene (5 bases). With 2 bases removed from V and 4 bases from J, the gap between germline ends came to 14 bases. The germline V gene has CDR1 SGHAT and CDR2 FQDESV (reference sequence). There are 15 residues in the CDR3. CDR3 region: CASSLISGGGTEAFF. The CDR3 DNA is TGTGCCAGCAGCTTAATATCGGGGGGAGGCACTGAAGCTTTCTTT.

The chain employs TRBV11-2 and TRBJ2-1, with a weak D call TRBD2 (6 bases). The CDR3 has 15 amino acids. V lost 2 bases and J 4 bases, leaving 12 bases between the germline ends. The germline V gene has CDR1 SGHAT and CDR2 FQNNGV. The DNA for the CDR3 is TGTGCCAGCAGCTTATTCGGGCGGGGATACAATGAGCAGTTCTTC. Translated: CASSLFGRGYNEQFF.